This T cell receptor beta chain was recorded in a study of shared clonotypes between healthy human individuals. Measured with immunoSEQ multiplex PCR; TCRdb has only the in-frame clones, and not every one. The sample shows some 1.4 million clones, roughly 96% of them seen only once. CDR1 is SGHTA and CDR2 is FQGTGA in the germline V gene. This CDR3 spans 14 amino acids. With 5 bases removed from V and 1 base from J, the gap between germline ends came to 10 bases. This TCR was sampled from a man younger than 45 in good health. The chain carries TRBV7-3 and TRBJ2-3; no clear D gene. The sequenced sample was naive CD4+ T cells sorted from blood. Indicated subset: CD45RA+ positively selected. The DNA of the CDR3 is TGTGCCAGCAGCCCAGCCGGGCGCACAGATACGCAGTATTTT. It translates to CASSPAGRTDTQYF.